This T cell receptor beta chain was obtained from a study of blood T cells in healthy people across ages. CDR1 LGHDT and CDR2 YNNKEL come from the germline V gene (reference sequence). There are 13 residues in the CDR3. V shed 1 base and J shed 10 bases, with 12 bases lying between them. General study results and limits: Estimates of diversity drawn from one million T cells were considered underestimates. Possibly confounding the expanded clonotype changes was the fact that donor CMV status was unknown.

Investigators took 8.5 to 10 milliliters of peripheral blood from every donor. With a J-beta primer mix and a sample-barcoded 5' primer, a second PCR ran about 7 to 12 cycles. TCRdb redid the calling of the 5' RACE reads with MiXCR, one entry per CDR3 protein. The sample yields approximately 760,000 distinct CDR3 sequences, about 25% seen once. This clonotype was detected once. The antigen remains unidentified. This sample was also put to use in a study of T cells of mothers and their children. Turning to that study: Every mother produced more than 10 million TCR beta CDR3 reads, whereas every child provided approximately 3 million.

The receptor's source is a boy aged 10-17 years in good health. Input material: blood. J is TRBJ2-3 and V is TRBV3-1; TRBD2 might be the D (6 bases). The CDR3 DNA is TGTGCCAGCAGCCAAGTTGGCGGGGCTCCGCAGTATTTT. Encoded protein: CASSQVGGAPQYF.